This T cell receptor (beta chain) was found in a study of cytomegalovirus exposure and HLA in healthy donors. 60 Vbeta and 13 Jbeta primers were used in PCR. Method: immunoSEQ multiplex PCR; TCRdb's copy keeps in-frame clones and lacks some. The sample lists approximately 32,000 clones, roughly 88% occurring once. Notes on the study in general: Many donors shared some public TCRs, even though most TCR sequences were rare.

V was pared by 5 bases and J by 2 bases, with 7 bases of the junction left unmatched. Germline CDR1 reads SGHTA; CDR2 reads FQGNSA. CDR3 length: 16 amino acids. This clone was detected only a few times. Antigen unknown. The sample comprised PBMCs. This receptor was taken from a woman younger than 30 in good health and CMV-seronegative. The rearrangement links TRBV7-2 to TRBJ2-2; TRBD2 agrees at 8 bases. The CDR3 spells CASSQSGGGNTGELFF. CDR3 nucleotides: TGTGCCAGCAGCCAATCGGGAGGGGGTAACACCGGGGAGCTGTTTTTT.